This T cell receptor beta chain is from a study of CD8+ T cells in alopecia areata. Extracted RNA was reverse transcribed into cDNA, the sequencing template. Assay used: immunoSEQ multiplex PCR; TCRdb lists only in-frame clones, some missing. This table holds 200,000 to 250,000 clones, around three fifths found once. Germline V CDR1 and CDR2: KGHSH, LQKENI. The CDR3 spans 16 residues. Trimming cost V 1 base and J 10 bases; bases outside gene matches: 6. Both CD4+ and CD8+ T cells were separated by sorting PBMCs. The starting material was CD4+ T cells sorted from blood, obtained at week 0. This receptor was taken from a human donor with alopecia areata. The chain employs TRBV18 and TRBJ2-1; 14 nucleotides line up with TRBD2. CDR3 DNA: TGTGCCAGCTCACCACGGTTGGGACTAGCGGGAGAAGAGCAGTTCTTC. This gives the protein CASSPRLGLAGEEQFF.